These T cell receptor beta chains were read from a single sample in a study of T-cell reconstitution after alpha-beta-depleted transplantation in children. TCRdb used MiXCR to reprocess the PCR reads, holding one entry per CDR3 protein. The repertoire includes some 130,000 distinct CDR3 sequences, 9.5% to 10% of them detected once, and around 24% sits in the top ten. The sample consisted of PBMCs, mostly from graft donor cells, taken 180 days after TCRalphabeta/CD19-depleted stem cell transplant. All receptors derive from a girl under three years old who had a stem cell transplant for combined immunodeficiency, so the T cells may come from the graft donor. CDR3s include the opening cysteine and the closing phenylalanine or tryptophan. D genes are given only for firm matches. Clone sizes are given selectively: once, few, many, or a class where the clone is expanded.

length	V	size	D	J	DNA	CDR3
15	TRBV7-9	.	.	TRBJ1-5	TGTGCCAGCAGCTTAGGAGGTAGGGGCAATAAGCCCCAGCATTTT	CASSLGGRGNKPQHF
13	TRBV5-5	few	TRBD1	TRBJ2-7	TGTGCCAGCAGCGGCGGACAGGGCTACGAGCAGTACTTC	CASSGGQGYEQYF
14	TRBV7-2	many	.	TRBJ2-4	TGTGCCAGCAGCTTAGCGGGAGGCAGAAACATTCAGTACTTC	CASSLAGGRNIQYF
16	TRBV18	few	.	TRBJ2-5	TGTGCCAGCTCACCACCGCAGGGCCAAAGGATCGAGACCCAGTACTTC	CASSPPQGQRIETQYF
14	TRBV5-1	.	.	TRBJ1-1	TGCGCCAGCAGCTTGGCCGGGGGGACCGCTGAAGCTTTCTTT	CASSLAGGTAEAFF
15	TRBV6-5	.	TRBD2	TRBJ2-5	TGTGCCAGCAGTTACTCCCGGGGACTAGAAGAGACCCAGTACTTC	CASSYSRGLEETQYF
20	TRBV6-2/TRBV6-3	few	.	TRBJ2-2	TGTGCCAGCAGTTACCGGGACAGGGGCCTAGCGGGAGTTGACACCGGGGAGCTGTTTTTT	CASSYRDRGLAGVDTGELFF
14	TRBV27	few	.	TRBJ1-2	TGTGCCAGCAGGGAAAGGGGAGGAAACTATGGCTACACCTTC	CASRERGGNYGYTF
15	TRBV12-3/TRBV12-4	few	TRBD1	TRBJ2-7	TGTGCCAGCAGTTGGGGGACAGGGGGGATCTACGAGCAGTACTTC	CASSWGTGGIYEQYF
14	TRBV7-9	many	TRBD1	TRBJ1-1	TGTGCCAGCAGCACAGGGGCCCGCAGCACTGAAGCTTTCTTT	CASSTGARSTEAFF
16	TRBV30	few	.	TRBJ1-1	TGTGCCTGGAGTGTAGGCCGATTCGGGGTGAACACTGAAGCTTTCTTT	CAWSVGRFGVNTEAFF
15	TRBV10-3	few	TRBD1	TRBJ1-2	TGTGCCATTCGACCCACGACCCAACAGGGGGGCGGCTACACCTTC	CAIRPTTQQGGGYTF
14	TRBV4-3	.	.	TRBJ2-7	TGCGCCAGCAGCCAAGATTCCGTCGCCTACGAGCAGTACTTC	CASSQDSVAYEQYF
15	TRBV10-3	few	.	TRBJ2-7	TGTGCCATCAGTGAAGGGCCAGGGAGCAACTACGAGCAGTACTTC	CAISEGPGSNYEQYF
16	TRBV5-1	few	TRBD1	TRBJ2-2	TGCGCCAGCAGCTTACAACCACAGGGGTTCACCGGGGAGCTGTTTTTT	CASSLQPQGFTGELFF